These 25 T cell receptor beta chains came from one sample sequenced in a study of cytomegalovirus exposure and HLA in healthy donors. The PCR ran on 60 Vbeta and 13 Jbeta primers. Measured with immunoSEQ multiplex PCR; TCRdb has only the in-frame clones, and not every one. The table lists about 120,000 clones, 81% of them singletons. Sequencing input: PBMCs. Every receptor here comes from a woman between 40 and 55 years old in good health and CMV-seronegative.

CDR3 in amino acids: CASSEALGQFDTQYF. The CDR3, as DNA: TGTGCCAGCAGTGAAGCCCTAGGACAGTTTGATACGCAGTATTTT. V gene TRBV6-1 combines with J gene TRBJ2-3; D may be TRBD1 (6 bases). Trimming stripped 0 bases from V and 6 bases from J, with 13 bases between. CDR3 length equals 15 residues. CDR1 and CDR2 (germline): MNHNS, SASEGT.

This rearrangement joins TRBV7-6 to TRBJ2-3; D unclear. CDR1 and CDR2 (germline): SGHVS, FNYEAQ. The V and J ends lost 7 bases and 2 bases respectively, with 7 bases between them. The CDR3 spans 12 residues. CDR3 region: CASMGYTDTQYF. The CDR3 nucleotides read TGTGCCAGCATGGGCTACACAGATACGCAGTATTTT.

V is TRBV7-9 and J is TRBJ2-3; D gene uncertain. In germline, CDR1 is SEHNR, CDR2 FQNEAQ (reference sequence). This CDR3 has 13 amino acids. Trimming shortened V by 6 bases and J by 5 bases, and 12 bases separated the two germline ends. The CDR3, as DNA: TGTGCCAGCAGTCGTCCCGGCGGAGATACGCAGTATTTT. It codes for CASSRPGGDTQYF.

The chain uses TRBV4-3 and TRBJ2-7; D gene unclear. Trimming stripped 1 base from V and 3 bases from J, with 7 bases between. There are 13 residues in the CDR3. Germline V gene sequence: CDR1 LGHNA, CDR2 YSLEER. The CDR3 coding sequence is TGCGCCAGCAGCCAAGCGGCGGACTACGAGCAGTACTTC. It translates to CASSQAADYEQYF.

The chain links TRBV18 to TRBJ2-2; D gene unclear. Germline V gene sequence: CDR1 KGHSH, CDR2 LQKENI. The CDR3 covers 14 residues. Trimming removed 1 base at V and 9 bases at J, with 12 bases between. CDR3 loop: CASSPRPDSRELFF. The DNA for the CDR3 is TGTGCCAGCTCACCACGGCCCGATTCCCGGGAGCTGTTTTTT. Supplemented by reference TRBV18 and TRBJ2-2, the full variable domain reads NAGVMQNPRHLVRRRGQEARLRCSPMKGHSHVYWYRQLPEEGLKFMVYLQKENIIDESGMPKERFSAEFPKEGPSILRIQQVVRGDSAAYFCASSPRPDSRELFFGEGSRLTVL.

The chain carries TRBV10-3 and TRBJ2-5; D may be TRBD2 (5 bases). The germline CDR1 and CDR2 sequences are ENHRY and SYGVKD. Trimming pared 4 bases from V and 5 bases from J, leaving 20 bases between. CDR3 length equals 16 residues. CDR3 in amino acids: CAISGAGPQAGETQYF. For the CDR3, the DNA is TGTGCCATCAGTGGGGCCGGGCCTCAGGCGGGCGAGACCCAGTACTTC.

The chain joins TRBV7-2 to TRBJ2-2; 7 bases line up with TRBD2. Germline trimming cut 2 bases from V and 4 bases from J; bases unmatched to any gene: 7. The V gene's germline CDR1 is SGHTA and CDR2 FQGNSA. CDR3 size: 16 residues. The CDR3: CASSLRGGFGTGELFF. CDR3 nucleotide sequence: TGTGCCAGCAGCTTACGGGGAGGGTTTGGCACCGGGGAGCTGTTTTTT.

The chain joins TRBV6-5 to TRBJ2-7; 7 nucleotides align to TRBD1. Losses at the gene ends were 6 bases for V and 2 bases for J; bases not matched to a gene: 7. This CDR3 comprises 14 residues. The germline CDR1 and CDR2 sequences are MNHEY and SVGAGI. The CDR3 region has the DNA TGTGCCAGCAGCCAGGGACAGCCACCCTACGAGCAGTACTTC. The encoded protein is CASSQGQPPYEQYF.

The genes are TRBV10-3 and TRBJ1-4; D gene ambiguous. The germline V and J ends were trimmed by 0 bases and 10 bases, with 12 bases remaining between them. This CDR3 has 14 residues. CDR1 and CDR2 from the germline V gene are ENHRY and SYGVKD. The CDR3 loop reads CAISESFGGGKLFF. The CDR3 DNA reads as TGTGCCATCAGTGAGTCGTTTGGAGGCGGAAAACTGTTTTTT.

CDR3 in DNA: TGCGCCAGCAGCCCCGGACAGGGCGACTATGGCTACACCTTC. This encodes CASSPGQGDYGYTF. The gene calls are TRBV4-1 and TRBJ1-2, with 8 bases identical to TRBD1. CDR1 and CDR2 from the germline V gene are MGHRA and YSYEKL. The CDR3 runs 14 residues. V dropped 4 bases and J dropped 3; count of bases not matched to a gene: 4.

The rearrangement joins TRBV27 to TRBJ2-1; D might be TRBD1 (5 bases). Trimming shortened V by 5 bases and J by 6 bases, and 8 bases separated the two germline ends. Germline V gene lookup returns CDR1 MNHEY and CDR2 SMNVEV (reference sequence). CDR3 length: 12 residues. The CDR3 DNA sequence: TGTGCCAGCAGTCTAGGGGTCAATGAGCAGTTCTTC. It codes for CASSLGVNEQFF.

CDR3: CASSNVGGRGNEQFF. CDR3 coding DNA: TGTGCCAGTAGTAATGTCGGGGGGCGTGGTAATGAGCAGTTCTTC. The gene calls are TRBV19 and TRBJ2-1; perhaps TRBD2 as D (7 bases). The CDR3 contains 15 residues. CDR1 and CDR2 (germline): LNHDA, SQIVND (reference sequence). Trimming removed 4 bases at V and 7 bases at J, with 17 bases between.

The genes are TRBV10-1 and TRBJ1-1; the D gene is possibly TRBD1 (6 bases). CDR1 and CDR2 (germline): WNHNN, SYGVQD (reference sequence). This CDR3 comprises 16 residues. The germline V and J ends were trimmed by 1 base and 0 bases, with 12 bases remaining between them. Written as DNA, the CDR3 is TGCGCCAGCAGTGAGTTTCGGGCAGGGGTGAACACTGAAGCTTTCTTT. This gives the protein CASSEFRAGVNTEAFF.

There are a few counts of this clone. The chain recombines TRBV4-2 with TRBJ2-7; D unclear. The CDR3 has 14 residues. Germline CDR1 reads LGHNA; CDR2 reads YNFKEQ. Deletions cut 4 bases from V and 5 bases from J, with 15 bases between. As DNA, the CDR3 is TGTGCCAGCAGCCGGAGTGAAGGAGTCCACGAGCAGTACTTC. It translates to CASSRSEGVHEQYF.

The genes are TRBV18 and TRBJ1-5; 11 bases are a match to TRBD1. Trimming cost V 4 bases and J 6 bases; bases outside gene matches: 5. CDR1 is KGHSH, CDR2 LQKENI, per germline. The CDR3 has 15 amino acids. DNA of the CDR3: TGTGCCAGCTCACTCGGACAGGGGGCGAGTCAGCCCCAGCATTTT. Its translation is CASSLGQGASQPQHF. Full variable domain (rest looked up from reference TRBV18 and TRBJ1-5): NAGVMQNPRHLVRRRGQEARLRCSPMKGHSHVYWYRQLPEEGLKFMVYLQKENIIDESGMPKERFSAEFPKEGPSILRIQQVVRGDSAAYFCASSLGQGASQPQHFGDGTRLSIL.

V is TRBV2 and J is TRBJ1-3; no firm D call. The CDR3 is 15 residues long. CDR1 and CDR2 from the germline V gene are SNHLY and FYNNEI. V lost 6 bases, J lost 0 bases, and 12 bases lay in between. This CDR3 reads CASREREASGNTIYF. The DNA of the CDR3 is TGTGCCAGCAGGGAGAGGGAGGCCTCTGGAAACACCATATATTTT.

The chain has TRBV6-5 and TRBJ2-1, with a weak D call TRBD2 (5 bases). The CDR3 is 16 amino acids. V was shortened by 4 bases and J by 0 bases, with 13 bases between the two germline ends. In germline, CDR1 is MNHEY, CDR2 SVGAGI. CDR3 DNA: TGTGCCAGCAGTTTAAATAGCGCTAGCTCCTACAATGAGCAGTTCTTC. Its protein is CASSLNSASSYNEQFF.

V is TRBV5-1 and J is TRBJ2-7, with TRBD2 identical over 7 bases. V gave up 5 bases and J gave up 3 bases; unmatched junction bases: 8. Germline CDR1 and CDR2: SGHRS and YFSETQ. This CDR3 region has 14 residues. Written as DNA, the CDR3 is TGCGCCAGCAGGGGCGGGAGTCCCCTCTACGAGCAGTACTTC. The encoded protein is CASRGGSPLYEQYF.

The chain recombines TRBV20-1 with TRBJ2-7; tentatively, D is TRBD1 (6 bases). This CDR3 spans 10 amino acids. Trimming removed 7 bases from V and 5 bases from J, with 9 bases in between. Germline V lookup: CDR1 DFQATT, CDR2 SNEGSKA (reference sequence). In nucleotides, the CDR3 is TGCAGTGGGCAGGGGAACGAGCAGTACTTC. Its protein product is CSGQGNEQYF.

This CDR3 is CASSGSTSGAANTGELFF. CDR3 bases: TGTGCCAGCAGCGGTTCGACTAGCGGAGCCGCGAACACCGGGGAGCTGTTTTTT. The chain couples TRBV9 to TRBJ2-2; 9 nucleotides match TRBD2. Per the germline V gene, CDR1 is SGDLS and CDR2 is YYNGEE. V was clipped by 3 bases and J by 0 bases; unmatched bases: 9. This CDR3 contains 18 residues.

This clone was seen only a few times. The chain combines TRBV6-5 with TRBJ1-2, with D perhaps matching TRBD1 (6 bases). The CDR3 sequence is 13 residues long. V dropped 1 base and J dropped 8 bases, with 11 bases sitting between them. Germline-derived CDR1 and CDR2 are MNHEY and SVGAGI. The CDR3 is CASSYLYRAGYTF. CDR3 DNA sequence: TGTGCCAGCAGTTACTTATACAGGGCCGGCTACACCTTC.

The chain joins TRBV5-8 to TRBJ2-1; TRBD2 agrees at 8 bases. The junction had 17 bases not matched to a gene; V was cut back by 2 bases and J by 4 bases. Germline lookup yields CDR1 SGHTS and CDR2 YDEGEE. The CDR3 runs to 19 residues. CDR3 bases: TGTGCCAGCAGCTTCCCCTGGGGGCAAGCGGGAGAAAGGTACAATGAGCAGTTCTTC. Protein sequence: CASSFPWGQAGERYNEQFF.

This chain joins TRBV9 and TRBJ2-6; D remains unclear. CDR3 length: 14 residues. Germline V gives CDR1 SGDLS, CDR2 YYNGEE. With 6 bases removed from V and 4 bases from J, the gap between germline ends came to 11 bases. DNA for the CDR3: TGTGCCAGCAACCCCGCGGCAGGGGCCAACGTCCTGACTTTC. Translation: CASNPAAGANVLTF.

J is TRBJ1-4 and V is TRBV6-1; 9 bases are shared with TRBD1. Trimming removed 1 base from V and 4 bases from J; junction bases left unmatched: 1. The germline V gene encodes CDR1 MNHNS and CDR2 SASEGT. CDR3 length equals 15 residues. CDR3 DNA sequence: TGTGCCAGCAGTGAAGAGACAGGGGGTAATGAAAAACTGTTTTTT. This translates into CASSEETGGNEKLFF.

CDR3: CASSRSPLAVTDTQYF. The CDR3 DNA is TGTGCCAGCAGCCGAAGCCCACTAGCGGTCACAGATACGCAGTATTTT. The gene calls are TRBV7-8 and TRBJ2-3, with 8 bases aligning to TRBD2. V lost 5 bases to trimming and J lost 2 bases; unmatched junction nucleotides: 9. This CDR3 contains 16 residues. CDR1 is SGHVS and CDR2 is FQNEAQ in the germline V gene.